This record looks at one T cell receptor beta chain sequence and its context. The CDR3 has 11 residues. The germline gives CDR1 SGHAT, CDR2 FQNNGV. V was shortened by 0 bases and J by 9 bases, with 0 bases between the two germline ends. The data were obtained in a study of early T cells in non-severe SARS-CoV-2 infection. Researchers attached unique molecular identifiers to individual cDNA molecules. In TCRdb, the 5' RACE reads were re-called with MiXCR into one record per CDR3 protein. The profile shows more than 85,000 distinct CDR3 sequences, approximately 16% of them singletons. The chain couples TRBV11-2 to TRBJ1-6; D gene unclear. The receptor was derived from an adult who was a healthcare worker with PCR-confirmed SARS-CoV-2 infection or an uninfected control (not recorded which). The sequenced sample consisted of whole blood. The CDR3 nucleotides are TGTGCCAGCAGCTTAGATTCACCCCTCCACTTT. Encoded protein: CASSLDSPLHF.